The T cell receptor beta chain under discussion was sequenced for a study of neurological immune-mediated disorders. Study-wide findings and caveats: There were no CDR3 amino acid sequences shared by expanded clones across subjects, a result suggesting private repertoires in all groups.

TCRdb redid the calling of the 5' RACE reads with MiXCR, one entry per CDR3 protein. This table holds 25,000 to 35,000 distinct CDR3 sequences, about 1.6% found once. CDR1 and CDR2 from the germline V gene are SGHRS and YFSETQ. This CDR3 has 17 residues. Trimming took 6 bases from V and 1 from J, leaving 22 bases between them. This clonotype appeared many times. The antigen remains unidentified. The receptor was derived from a woman younger than 45 with multiple sclerosis. This rearrangement joins TRBV5-1 to TRBJ1-2; D may be TRBD1 (5 bases). Sequenced sample: PBMCs. This CDR3 reads CASKREAGLWDNYGYTF. CDR3 nucleotides: TGCGCCAGCAAGCGCGAGGCAGGGTTGTGGGATAACTATGGCTACACCTTC.